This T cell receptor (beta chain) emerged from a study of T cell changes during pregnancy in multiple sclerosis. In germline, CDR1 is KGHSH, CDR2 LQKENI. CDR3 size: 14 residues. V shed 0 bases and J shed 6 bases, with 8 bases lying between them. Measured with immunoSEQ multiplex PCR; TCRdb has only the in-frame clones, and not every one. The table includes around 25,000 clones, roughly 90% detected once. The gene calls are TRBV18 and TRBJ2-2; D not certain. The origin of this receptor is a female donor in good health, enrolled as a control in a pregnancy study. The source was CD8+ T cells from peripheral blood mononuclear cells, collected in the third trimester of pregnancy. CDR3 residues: CASSPPSVPGELFF. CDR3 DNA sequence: TGTGCCAGCTCACCACCGTCGGTGCCCGGGGAGCTGTTTTTT.